This is a list of T cell receptor beta chains from one sample in a study of blood T cell repertoires in COVID-19. TCRdb's copy holds only in-frame clones and misses some; the assay was immunoSEQ multiplex PCR. The table shows around 280,000 clones, with nearly 90% occurring only once. The sequenced material came from PBMCs or T cells enriched from blood (not recorded which). These receptors were collected from a woman younger than 30 with acute COVID-19. The CDR3 runs from the conserved cysteine through the conserved F or W. The D gene is left open where the match is weak.

TRBJ2-2,-,TRBV12-2,CASRFQGQVNTGELFF
TRBJ2-7,-,TRBV29-1,CSPPPRTGMGIYEQYF
TRBJ2-7,-,TRBV11-2,CASSLAVTGSYEQYF
TRBJ2-7,TRBD2,TRBV28,CASSYGSGGSREQYF
TRBJ2-7,-,TRBV29-1,CSATDTYEQYF
TRBJ1-5,TRBD1,TRBV20-1,CSASRQGDQPQHF
TRBJ2-1,-,TRBV27,CASSLKRTSRLLVSSYNEQFF
TRBJ2-1,-,TRBV11-2,CASGGARGREQFF
TRBJ2-1,TRBD2,TRBV6-2/TRBV6-3,CASSYSGLAGGGSSYNEQFF
TRBJ2-3,-,TRBV27,CASSLSRATTSTDTQYF
TRBJ2-7,TRBD2,TRBV6-6,CASGGLAGGEQYF
TRBJ2-7,TRBD2,TRBV7-2,CASSFRIGLADEQYF
TRBJ1-5,TRBD1,TRBV6-5,CASSSTGDGNQPQHF